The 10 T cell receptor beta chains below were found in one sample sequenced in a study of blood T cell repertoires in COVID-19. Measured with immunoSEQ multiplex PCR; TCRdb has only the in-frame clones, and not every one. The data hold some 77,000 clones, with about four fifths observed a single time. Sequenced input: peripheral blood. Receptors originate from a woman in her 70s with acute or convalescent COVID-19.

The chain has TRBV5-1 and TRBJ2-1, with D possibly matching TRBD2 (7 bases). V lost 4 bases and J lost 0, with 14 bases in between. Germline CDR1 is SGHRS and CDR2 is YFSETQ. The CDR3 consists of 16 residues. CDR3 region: CASSPGGAVSYNEQFF. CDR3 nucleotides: TGCGCCAGCAGCCCTGGGGGGGCCGTCTCCTACAATGAGCAGTTCTTC.

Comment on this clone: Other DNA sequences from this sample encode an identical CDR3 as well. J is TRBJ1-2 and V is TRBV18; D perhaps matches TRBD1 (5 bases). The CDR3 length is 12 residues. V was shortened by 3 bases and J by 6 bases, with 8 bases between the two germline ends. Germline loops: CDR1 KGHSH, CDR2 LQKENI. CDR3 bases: TGTGCCAGCTCACCCCTCAGGGATGGCTACACCTTC. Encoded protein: CASSPLRDGYTF.

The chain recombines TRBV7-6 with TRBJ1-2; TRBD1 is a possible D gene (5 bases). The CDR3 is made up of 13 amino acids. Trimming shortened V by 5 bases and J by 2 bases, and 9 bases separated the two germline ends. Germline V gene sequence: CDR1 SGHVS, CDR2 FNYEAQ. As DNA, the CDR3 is TGTGCCAGCAGCCCCCGGGGGAACTATGGCTACACCTTC. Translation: CASSPRGNYGYTF. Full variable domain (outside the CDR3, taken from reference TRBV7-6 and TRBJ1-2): GAGVSQSPRYKVTKRGQDVALRCDPISGHVSLYWYRQALGQGPEFLTYFNYEAQQDKSGLPNDRFSAERPEGSISTLTIQRTEQRDSAMYRCASSPRGNYGYTFGSGTRLTVV.

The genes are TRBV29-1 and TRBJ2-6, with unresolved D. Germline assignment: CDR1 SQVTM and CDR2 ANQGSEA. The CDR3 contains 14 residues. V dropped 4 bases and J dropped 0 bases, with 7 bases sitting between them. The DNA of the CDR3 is TGCAGCGTTGCCCAGTTCTCTGGGGCCAACGTCCTGACTTTC. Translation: CSVAQFSGANVLTF.

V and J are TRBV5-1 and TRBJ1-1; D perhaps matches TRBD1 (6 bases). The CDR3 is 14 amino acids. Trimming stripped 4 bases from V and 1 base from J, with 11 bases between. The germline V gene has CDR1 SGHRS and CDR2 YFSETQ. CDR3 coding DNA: TGCGCCAGCAGCCAGGGACAAAAGAACACTGAAGCTTTCTTT. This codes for CASSQGQKNTEAFF.

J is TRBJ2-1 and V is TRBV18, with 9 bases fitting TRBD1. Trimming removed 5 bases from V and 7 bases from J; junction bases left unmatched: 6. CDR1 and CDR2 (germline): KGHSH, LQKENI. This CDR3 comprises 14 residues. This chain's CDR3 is CASSTGTGMNEQFF. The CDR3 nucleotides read TGTGCCAGCTCAACCGGGACAGGGATGAATGAGCAGTTCTTC.

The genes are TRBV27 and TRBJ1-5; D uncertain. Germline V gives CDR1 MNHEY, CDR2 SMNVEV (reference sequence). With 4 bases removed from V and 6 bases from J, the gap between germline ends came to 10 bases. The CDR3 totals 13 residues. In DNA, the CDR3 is TGTGCCAGCAGTTACCGGGAGGGTCAGCCCCAGCATTTT. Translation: CASSYREGQPQHF.

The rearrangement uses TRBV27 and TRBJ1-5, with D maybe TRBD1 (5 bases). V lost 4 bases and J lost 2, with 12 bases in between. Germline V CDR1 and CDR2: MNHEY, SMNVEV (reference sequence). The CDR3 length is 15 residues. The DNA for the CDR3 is TGTGCCAGCAGTTCCTTGGGGGGAGGCAATCAGCCCCAGCATTTT. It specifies CASSSLGGGNQPQHF.

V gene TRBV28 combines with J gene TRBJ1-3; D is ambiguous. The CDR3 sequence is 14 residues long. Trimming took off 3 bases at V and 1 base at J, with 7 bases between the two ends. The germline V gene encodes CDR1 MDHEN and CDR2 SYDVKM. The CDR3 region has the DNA TGTGCCAGCAGTTTGTTCGAGTCTGGAAACACCATATATTTT. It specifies CASSLFESGNTIYF.

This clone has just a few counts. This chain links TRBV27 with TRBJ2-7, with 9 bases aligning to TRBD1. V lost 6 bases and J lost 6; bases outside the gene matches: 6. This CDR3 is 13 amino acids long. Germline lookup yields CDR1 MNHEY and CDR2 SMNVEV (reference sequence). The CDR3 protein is CASRLDRGSEQYF. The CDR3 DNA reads TGTGCCAGCAGGCTGGACAGGGGTTCCGAGCAGTACTTC.